The 19 T cell receptor beta chains given below trace back to one sample, sequenced in a study of CD8 T cells in ankylosing spondylitis. TCRdb analysed the 5' RACE reads with MiXCR anew, one entry per CDR3 protein. The sample holds 90,000 to 120,000 distinct CDR3 sequences, about 24% seen once. The sample taken for sequencing was synovial fluid, either unsorted or a sorted T cell fraction (not recorded which). The receptors here all came from a male donor with ankylosing spondylitis.

This clonotype has only a few counts. The rearrangement uses TRBV6-6 and TRBJ2-7; D not certain. V lost 8 bases and J lost 0, with 8 bases in between. From germline, CDR1 is MNHNY and CDR2 SVGAGI (reference sequence). The CDR3 extends over 12 amino acids. This CDR3 reads CASARSSYEQYF. As DNA, the CDR3 is TGTGCCAGCGCCCGTAGCTCCTACGAGCAGTACTTC.

The CDR3 loop reads CASSLGTGRTEAFF. In nucleotides, the CDR3 is TGTGCCAGCAGCTTGGGGACAGGGCGAACGGAAGCTTTCTTT. The J gene is TRBJ1-1, the V gene TRBV11-3; 9 nucleotides line up with TRBD1. V dropped 3 bases and J dropped 8; count of bases not matched to a gene: 7. This CDR3 comprises 14 residues. CDR1 and CDR2 from the germline V gene are SGHNT and YENEEA.

This chain uses TRBV5-1 with TRBJ1-4; a possible D gene is TRBD1 (6 bases). Trimming removed 4 bases from V and 5 bases from J, with 12 bases in between. The germline V gene has CDR1 SGHRS and CDR2 YFSETQ. The CDR3 is made up of 14 amino acids. The CDR3 is CASSPRDMNEKLFF. The CDR3 region has the DNA TGCGCCAGCAGCCCGCGGGACATGAATGAAAAACTGTTTTTT.

This clonotype was seen a few times. V and J are TRBV11-3 and TRBJ2-1, with D hard to call. V gave up 5 bases and J gave up 1 base, with 15 bases separating them. In germline, CDR1 is SGHNT, CDR2 YENEEA. The CDR3 covers 16 residues. In nucleotides, the CDR3 is TGTGCCAGCAGCCCACATGGGTCCGTGTCCTACAATGAGCAGTTCTTC. It yields the protein CASSPHGSVSYNEQFF.

The CDR3 DNA follows: TGTGCCAGCAGCAAGCCTACCGGGACCGAGAAAAACATTCAGTACTTC. It encodes CASSKPTGTEKNIQYF. The chain carries TRBV9 and TRBJ2-4, with D perhaps being TRBD1 or TRBD2 (5 bases each). The V end was cut by 4 bases, the J end by 4 bases, with 18 bases between. Per germline, CDR1 SGDLS and CDR2 YYNGEE. This CDR3 comprises 16 residues.

This clonotype was seen a few times. The rearrangement links TRBV20-1 to TRBJ2-3; D unclear. Germline assignment: CDR1 DFQATT and CDR2 SNEGSKA (reference sequence). The CDR3 runs 14 residues. V was shortened by 1 base and J by 3 bases, with 11 bases between the two germline ends. As DNA, the CDR3 is TGCAGTGCTAGAGCCCCGCCGGAAACAGATACGCAGTATTTT. Amino acid sequence: CSARAPPETDTQYF.

The rearrangement joins TRBV11-1 to TRBJ1-1, with D maybe TRBD1 (6 bases). Trimming took 3 bases from V and 1 from J, leaving 21 bases between them. The germline CDR1 and CDR2 sequences are SGHAT and FQDESV (reference sequence). This CDR3 spans 18 amino acids. In nucleotides, the CDR3 is TGTGCCAGCAGCTTCACCTACGATCAGGGGCATAGGAACACTGAAGCTTTCTTT. Its protein product is CASSFTYDQGHRNTEAFF.

There are many counts of this clonotype. The CDR3 here is CASSSGTSGDTQYF. In DNA, the CDR3 is TGCGCCAGCAGCTCCGGGACTAGCGGAGATACGCAGTATTTT. The rearrangement joins TRBV5-1 to TRBJ2-3; 11 bases match TRBD2. The CDR3 runs to 14 residues. The ends lost 3 bases at V and 5 bases at J; junction bases unmatched: 2. The germline V gene has CDR1 SGHRS and CDR2 YFSETQ.

The chain carries TRBV5-5 and TRBJ2-1; possible D gene TRBD2, 6 bases. CDR3 length: 15 amino acids. V lost 8 bases and J 5 bases, leaving 20 bases between the germline ends. CDR1 SGHKS and CDR2 YYEKEE come from the germline V gene (reference sequence). CDR3 DNA: TGTGCCAGTAGGGAGGCGGGGAAAGGTAACAATGAGCAGTTCTTC. This sequence encodes CASREAGKGNNEQFF.

The CDR3 protein is CASSLGHYYEQYV. For the CDR3, the DNA is TGTGCCAGCAGTTTAGGTCATTATTACGAGCAGTACGTC. The rearrangement joins TRBV12-3 or TRBV12-4 to TRBJ2-7; D unclear. The length of the CDR3 is 13 residues. Trimming took off 1 base at V and 4 bases at J, with 8 bases between the two ends.

The J gene is TRBJ2-5, the V gene TRBV27; D is perhaps TRBD1 (5 bases). The germline V gene has CDR1 MNHEY and CDR2 SMNVEV (reference sequence). The V end was cut by 5 bases, the J end by 3 bases, with 19 bases between. The CDR3 extends over 16 amino acids. In DNA, the CDR3 is TGTGCCAGCAGTCCTCGGACAATCGGAATAGAAGAGACCCAGTACTTC. It yields the protein CASSPRTIGIEETQYF.

This clonotype turned up a few times. This sequence joins TRBV20-1 and TRBJ1-1; D remains ambiguous. V shed 5 bases and J shed 5 bases, with 15 bases lying between them. Looked up from germline, CDR1 is DFQATT and CDR2 is SNEGSKA (reference sequence). This CDR3 contains 13 residues. The CDR3 here is CSALPFSGTEAFF. The CDR3 nucleotides are TGCAGTGCTCTACCTTTCAGCGGAACTGAAGCTTTCTTT.

V is TRBV27 and J is TRBJ2-2; maybe TRBD2 (6 bases). Germline V gene data show CDR1 as MNHEY and CDR2 as SMNVEV (reference sequence). The CDR3 length is 15 residues. The V and J ends lost 2 bases and 1 base respectively, with 8 bases between them. For the CDR3, the DNA is TGTGCCAGCAGTTTACGGGGGAGGAACACCGGGGAGCTGTTTTTT. Amino acid sequence: CASSLRGRNTGELFF.

The rearrangement uses TRBV10-2 and TRBJ2-7; 7 nucleotides match TRBD1. Looked up from germline, CDR1 is WSHSY and CDR2 is SAAADI. J lost 3 bases, V lost 6 bases, and 2 bases had no gene match. The CDR3 runs 12 residues. The DNA of the CDR3 is TGCGCCAGCAGAGGGGACAGCTACGAGCAGTACGTC. This codes for CASRGDSYEQYV.

The chain is built from TRBV5-1 and TRBJ2-1; D is undetermined. Trimming left V 3 bases short and J 4 bases short, with 11 bases between. The CDR3 runs 14 residues. The germline CDR1 and CDR2 sequences are SGHRS and YFSETQ. CDR3 sequence (DNA): TGCGCCAGCAGCTCGACGGACGATTACAATGAGCAGTTCTTC. Protein product: CASSSTDDYNEQFF.

This clonotype has a handful of counts. V gene TRBV7-2 combines with J gene TRBJ1-5, with D possibly TRBD1 on 6 matching bases. The CDR3 extends over 16 amino acids. Germline loops: CDR1 SGHTA, CDR2 FQGNSA. V was shortened by 0 bases and J by 3 bases, with 12 bases between the two germline ends. CDR3: CASSLAGGGNNQPQHF. The CDR3 bases are TGTGCCAGCAGCTTAGCGGGAGGGGGTAACAATCAGCCCCAGCATTTT.

This clonotype occurred a few times. The chain joins TRBV7-2 to TRBJ2-1; 14 nucleotides align to TRBD2. This CDR3 spans 16 amino acids. Losses at the gene ends were 5 bases for V and 4 bases for J; bases not matched to a gene: 4. CDR1 is SGHTA and CDR2 is FQGNSA in the germline V gene. The CDR3 bases are TGTGCCAGCAGCACCCGACTAGCGGGAGGGTACAATGAGCAGTTCTTC. It specifies CASSTRLAGGYNEQFF.

V gene TRBV13 combines with J gene TRBJ2-6, with D perhaps being TRBD1 or TRBD2 (6 bases each). Trimming removed 1 base at V and 4 bases at J, with 11 bases between. CDR1 is PRHDT and CDR2 is FYEKMQ in the germline V gene (reference sequence). The CDR3 has 16 amino acids. CDR3 region: CASSLVGGTGANVLTF. The CDR3 DNA sequence: TGTGCCAGCAGCTTAGTAGGGGGGACCGGGGCCAACGTCCTGACTTTC.

The table lists this clonotype with many counts. This chain joins TRBV5-1 and TRBJ2-1; D perhaps matches TRBD1 (5 bases). The CDR3 covers 13 residues. V gave up 7 bases and J gave up 5 bases, with 13 bases separating them. Germline values: CDR1 SGHRS, CDR2 YFSETQ. This CDR3 reads CASGPDRNNEQFF. DNA of the CDR3: TGCGCCAGCGGCCCCGACAGAAACAATGAGCAGTTCTTC.